These 31 T cell receptor beta chains share one sample of origin, sequenced in a study of cytomegalovirus exposure and HLA in healthy donors. Primers for the PCR totalled 60 Vbeta and 13 Jbeta. Sequencing used immunoSEQ multiplex PCR; TCRdb keeps in-frame clones, though not all of them. In the table there are roughly 81,000 clones, 79% of which are singletons. Sequences were obtained from PBMCs. Receptors originate from a man between 25 and 39 years old in good health and CMV-seronegative.

V gene TRBV15 combines with J gene TRBJ1-4, with unresolved D. The germline CDR1 and CDR2 sequences are LNHNV and YYDKDF (reference sequence). V shed 4 bases and J shed 7 bases, with 16 bases lying between them. This CDR3 has 15 amino acids. Here the CDR3 reads CATSIQRGGFEKLFF. Here the CDR3 DNA reads TGTGCCACCAGCATCCAACGAGGCGGATTTGAAAAACTGTTTTTT.

V is TRBV29-1 and J is TRBJ1-1, with D possibly TRBD1 on 5 matching bases. Trimming removed 5 bases from V and 7 bases from J, with 8 bases in between. Germline CDR1 is SQVTM and CDR2 is ANQGSEA. This CDR3 spans 10 amino acids. CDR3 sequence reads: CSVKTVEAFF. The CDR3 region has the DNA TGCAGCGTTAAGACAGTTGAAGCTTTCTTT. Variable domain in full (rest from reference TRBV29-1 and TRBJ1-1): SAVISQKPSRDICQRGTSLTIQCQVDSQVTMMFWYRQQPGQSLTLIATANQGSEATYESGFVIDKFPISRPNLTFSTLTVSNMSPEDSSIYLCSVKTVEAFFGQGTRLTVV.

The chain joins TRBV5-4 to TRBJ2-7; weak D call: TRBD1 (5 bases). The germline V gene encodes CDR1 SGHNT and CDR2 YYREEE (reference sequence). With 0 bases removed from V and 4 bases from J, the gap between germline ends came to 14 bases. The CDR3 has 15 amino acids. The CDR3: CASSLGLGREYEQYF. CDR3 sequence (DNA): TGTGCCAGCAGCTTGGGGTTGGGCAGGGAATACGAGCAGTACTTC.

The V and J genes are TRBV12-5 and TRBJ2-1, with TRBD2 as a possible D gene (5 bases). V was cut by 2 bases and J by 2 bases, with 13 bases left in between. The CDR3 has 16 amino acids. CDR1 and CDR2 from the germline V gene are LGHNT and FRNRAP. CDR3 DNA: TGTGCTAGTGGTTTGCTCCCTACCGGGGCCTACAATGAGCAGTTCTTC. It encodes CASGLLPTGAYNEQFF.

V usage is TRBV30 and J usage is TRBJ2-1, with TRBD2 matching 13 bases. There are 15 residues in the CDR3. From germline, CDR1 is GTSNPN and CDR2 SVGIG (reference sequence). The V and J ends lost 3 bases and 6 bases, in that order; junction bases with no gene match: 5. CDR3 in DNA: TGTGCCTGGAGCCTACTAGCGGGGGGGATCAATGAGCAGTTCTTC. It is translated as CAWSLLAGGINEQFF. The complete variable domain, with remaining parts taken from reference TRBV30 and TRBJ2-1, reads SQTIHQWPATLVQPVGSPLSLECTVEGTSNPNLYWYRQAAGRGLQLLFYSVGIGQISSEVPQNLSASRPQDRQFILSSKKLLLSDSGFYLCAWSLLAGGINEQFFGPGTRLTVL.

The rearrangement links TRBV10-3 to TRBJ1-3; a weak D match, TRBD1 (6 bases). CDR3 length equals 17 residues. Germline CDR1 and CDR2: ENHRY and SYGVKD. The V end lost 7 bases, the J end lost 0 bases, and 19 bases lay between the germline ends. The CDR3 loop reads CAIMGEGGHLSGNTIYF. DNA for the CDR3: TGTGCCATCATGGGGGAAGGGGGACATCTCTCTGGAAACACCATATATTTT.

The chain has TRBV27 and TRBJ2-3; TRBD1 agrees at 12 bases. CDR1 is MNHEY and CDR2 is SMNVEV in the germline V gene (reference sequence). CDR3 length: 15 residues. The V segment lost 10 bases and the J segment 6 bases; nucleotides outside the gene matches: 11. The CDR3 DNA follows: TGTGCCACCGGGGACAGGGGGCTGAGTACGGATACGCAGTATTTT. Translation gives CATGDRGLSTDTQYF.

This clone was seen a handful of times. This chain uses TRBV5-6 with TRBJ1-2; no clear D. The CDR3 runs 15 residues. Germline CDR1 and CDR2: SGHDT and YYEEEE. Trimming took off 4 bases at V and 6 bases at J, with 19 bases between the two ends. The CDR3 region has the DNA TGTGCCAGCAGCCCCTGGGAGGTCTTCGTCCATGGCTACACCTTC. The encoded protein is CASSPWEVFVHGYTF.

The chain couples TRBV6-5 to TRBJ2-1; possibly TRBD2 for D (5 bases). Germline V lookup: CDR1 MNHEY, CDR2 SVGAGI. The CDR3 is 15 amino acids. Trimming cost V 2 bases and J 0 bases, with 8 bases left between them. The CDR3 here is CASSYRDSSYNEQFF. In DNA, the CDR3 is TGTGCCAGCAGTTACCGGGATAGCTCCTACAATGAGCAGTTCTTC.

The rearrangement joins TRBV30 to TRBJ2-5; the D is unclear. TRBJ2-7 explains the end of the DNA better; the J call may be wrong. The CDR3 is made up of 12 amino acids. From germline, CDR1 is GTSNPN and CDR2 SVGIG (reference sequence). The CDR3 is CAWSVDAYEQYF. In DNA form, the CDR3 reads TGTGCCTGGAGTGTAGATGCCTACGAGCAGTACTTC.

The chain combines TRBV30 with TRBJ1-2, with TRBD1 matching over 9 bases. This CDR3 spans 15 amino acids. The V and J ends lost 5 bases and 1 base, in that order; junction bases with no gene match: 8. Germline V lookup: CDR1 GTSNPN, CDR2 SVGIG (reference sequence). Written as DNA, the CDR3 is TGTGCCTGGTCAGGGACAGGGAAATTTAACTATGGCTACACCTTC. This sequence encodes CAWSGTGKFNYGYTF. Filled out from reference TRBV30 and TRBJ1-2, the complete variable domain reads SQTIHQWPATLVQPVGSPLSLECTVEGTSNPNLYWYRQAAGRGLQLLFYSVGIGQISSEVPQNLSASRPQDRQFILSSKKLLLSDSGFYLCAWSGTGKFNYGYTFGSGTRLTVV.

The chain links TRBV4-2 to TRBJ2-5, with D maybe TRBD2 (5 bases). The CDR3 length is 14 residues. V dropped 0 bases and J dropped 2 bases, with 7 bases sitting between them. From germline, CDR1 is LGHNA and CDR2 YNFKEQ. The CDR3 nucleotides read TGTGCCAGCAGCCAAGAGGAGGTACAAGAGACCCAGTACTTC. It yields the protein CASSQEEVQETQYF.

The chain is built from TRBV6-6 and TRBJ2-6, with no clear D. The ends were cut back, 2 bases at V and 3 bases at J, with 8 bases in the middle. Per germline, CDR1 MNHNY and CDR2 SVGAGI (reference sequence). The CDR3 totals 15 residues. The CDR3 DNA reads TGTGCCAGCAGTTACCAGACTCATGGGGCCAACGTCCTGACTTTC. Translation: CASSYQTHGANVLTF.

For this clone: Other DNA sequences in the same sample also yield this CDR3. The chain has TRBV5-6 and TRBJ1-1; D not certain. V gave up 2 bases and J gave up 4 bases, with 15 bases separating them. The CDR3 length is 15 residues. The germline CDR1 and CDR2 sequences are SGHDT and YYEEEE. This chain's CDR3 is CASSFEWGGSTEAFF. As DNA, the CDR3 is TGTGCCAGCAGCTTTGAGTGGGGAGGGTCCACTGAAGCTTTCTTT.

V usage is TRBV28 and J usage is TRBJ2-3; 7 nucleotides align to TRBD1. The CDR3 totals 13 residues. V lost 4 bases, J lost 10 bases, and 8 bases stayed unmatched. The germline gives CDR1 MDHEN, CDR2 SYDVKM. The CDR3 DNA reads as TGTGCCAGCAGTTCTCCTGACAGGGTGGCGCAGTATTTT. Translating it yields CASSSPDRVAQYF.

The chain links TRBV7-8 to TRBJ1-2; possibly TRBD1 for D (6 bases). The CDR3 consists of 14 residues. Germline values: CDR1 SGHVS, CDR2 FQNEAQ. V lost 2 bases to trimming and J lost 5 bases, with 12 bases between them. The chain's CDR3 is CASSLRGRGYGYTF. The DNA of the CDR3 is TGTGCCAGCAGCTTAAGAGGCAGGGGTTATGGCTACACCTTC. The whole variable domain, remainder taken from reference TRBV7-8 and TRBJ1-2, is GAGVSQSPRYKVAKRGQDVALRCDPISGHVSLFWYQQALGQGPEFLTYFQNEAQLDKSGLPSDRFFAERPEGSVSTLKIQRTQQEDSAVYLCASSLRGRGYGYTFGSGTRLTVV.

In its sample, this clone was seen a few times. The V and J genes are TRBV5-1 and TRBJ2-7; 11 bases fit TRBD2. This CDR3 contains 15 residues. After removal of 4 bases from V and 0 bases from J, the junction contained 3 bases not matched to a gene. CDR1 SGHRS and CDR2 YFSETQ come from the germline V gene. For the CDR3, the DNA is TGCGCCAGCAGCGTCACTAGCGGGGGCTCCTACGAGCAGTACTTC. Translating gives CASSVTSGGSYEQYF.

This chain connects TRBV10-3 to TRBJ1-6, with unresolved D. The CDR3 has 15 amino acids. The germline V gene encodes CDR1 ENHRY and CDR2 SYGVKD. The V end lost 6 bases, the J end lost 5 bases, and 14 bases lay between the germline ends. CDR3 sequence: CAIRKTGTNNSPLHF. The DNA of the CDR3 is TGTGCCATCAGGAAGACCGGCACTAATAATTCACCCCTCCACTTT.

V usage is TRBV11-3 and J usage is TRBJ2-1, with D maybe TRBD1 (6 bases). Per germline, CDR1 SGHNT and CDR2 YENEEA. CDR3 length: 16 residues. Trimming left V 2 bases short and J 8 bases short, with 19 bases between. CDR3 bases: TGTGCCAGCAGCTTAAATCCCCTACAGGGCAGGCATGAGCAGTTCTTC. Residues: CASSLNPLQGRHEQFF.

J is TRBJ1-2 and V is TRBV19; D not certain. The ends were cut back, 4 bases at V and 5 bases at J, with 20 bases in the middle. The CDR3 has 16 residues. The germline CDR1 and CDR2 sequences are LNHDA and SQIVND (reference sequence). The CDR3 coding sequence is TGTGCCAGTAGTACCTTCACGGGTCAAAAACGGTATGGCTACACCTTC. Translating it yields CASSTFTGQKRYGYTF.

The table lists this clone with a few counts. The chain has TRBV6-1 and TRBJ1-1; D gene uncertain. The CDR3 runs 13 residues. Germline V CDR1 and CDR2: MNHNS, SASEGT. Trimming took off 6 bases at V and 3 bases at J, with 11 bases between the two ends. Here the CDR3 DNA reads TGTGCCAGCAGCTACAGCTTATACACTGAAGCTTTCTTT. Amino acid sequence: CASSYSLYTEAFF.

The chain is built from TRBV25-1 and TRBJ1-2, with D perhaps TRBD1 (6 bases). Per the germline V gene, CDR1 is MGHDK and CDR2 is SYGVNS. This CDR3 spans 17 amino acids. V gave up 4 bases and J gave up 3 bases, with 21 bases separating them. CDR3 residues: CASSAAGGGPLDYGYTF. The DNA for the CDR3 is TGTGCCAGCAGTGCCGCCGGGGGGGGCCCTCTAGACTATGGCTACACCTTC.

A word on this clone: The identical CDR3 is also encoded by other nucleotide sequences in the sample. The rearrangement joins TRBV12-5 to TRBJ1-1; weak D call: TRBD1 (5 bases). CDR1 and CDR2 (germline): LGHNT, FRNRAP. CDR3 size: 17 residues. V was clipped by 1 base and J by 5 bases, with 20 bases between them. CDR3 bases: TGTGCTAGTGGTTTGGGCGGGGCAGGCGCCCAAATAACTGAAGCTTTCTTT. Its protein product is CASGLGGAGAQITEAFF. Variable domain in full (rest from reference TRBV12-5 and TRBJ1-1): DARVTQTPRHKVTEMGQEVTMRCQPILGHNTVFWYRQTMMQGLELLAYFRNRAPLDDSGMPKDRFSAEMPDATLATLKIQPSEPRDSAVYFCASGLGGAGAQITEAFFGQGTRLTVV.

Only a few counts were recorded for this clone. The chain has TRBV10-3 and TRBJ2-7, with 10 bases identical to TRBD2. J gave up 2 bases and V 3 bases, and 1 base lay outside the gene matches. This CDR3 is built from 14 residues. Germline-derived CDR1 and CDR2 are ENHRY and SYGVKD. For the CDR3, the DNA is TGTGCCATCAGTGAAACTAGCGGGGCCTACGAGCAGTACTTC. It codes for CAISETSGAYEQYF.

The CDR3 spells CASSPGGESTGELFF. In DNA, the CDR3 is TGTGCCAGCAGTCCTGGGGGGGAATCCACCGGGGAGCTGTTTTTT. This chain connects TRBV6-4 to TRBJ2-2; 7 positions agree with TRBD2. The germline V gene has CDR1 MRHNA and CDR2 SNTAGT. The CDR3 contains 15 residues. V was pared by 5 bases and J by 4 bases, with 7 bases of the junction left unmatched.

The chain combines TRBV6-4 with TRBJ1-5; 8 bases are a match to TRBD1. CDR1 is MRHNA and CDR2 is SNTAGT in the germline V gene. This CDR3 contains 15 residues. V dropped 3 bases and J dropped 2; count of bases not matched to a gene: 3. The CDR3 reads CASSERDRCNQPQHF. The CDR3 nucleotides are TGTGCCAGCAGTGAACGGGACAGGTGCAATCAGCCCCAGCATTTT.

The chain uses TRBV18 and TRBJ2-2; TRBD2 aligns across 7 bases. In germline, CDR1 is KGHSH, CDR2 LQKENI. CDR3 length: 14 amino acids. V was pared by 6 bases and J by 4 bases, with 5 bases of the junction left unmatched. The CDR3 DNA reads TGTGCCAGCTCCCCTAAGCGGGGCACCGGGGAGCTGTTTTTT. It yields the protein CASSPKRGTGELFF. The full variable domain, rest sourced from reference TRBV18 and TRBJ2-2, is NAGVMQNPRHLVRRRGQEARLRCSPMKGHSHVYWYRQLPEEGLKFMVYLQKENIIDESGMPKERFSAEFPKEGPSILRIQQVVRGDSAAYFCASSPKRGTGELFFGEGSRLTVL.

This chain uses TRBV6-6 with TRBJ2-7, with D possibly matching TRBD2 (7 bases). Trimming left V 3 bases short and J 0 bases short, with 12 bases between. The CDR3 covers 15 residues. Germline loops: CDR1 MNHNY, CDR2 SVGAGI (reference sequence). The CDR3 here is CASSYPAGASYEQYF. For the CDR3, the DNA is TGTGCCAGCAGTTATCCTGCGGGGGCCTCCTACGAGCAGTACTTC.

About this clone itself: Within the sample, other DNA sequences also encode this same CDR3. J is TRBJ2-1 and V is TRBV28, with a possible D match to TRBD2 (6 bases). V was shortened by 6 bases and J by 6 bases, with 15 bases between the two germline ends. The CDR3 covers 14 residues. In germline, CDR1 is MDHEN, CDR2 SYDVKM. Here the CDR3 reads CASSTWRGSNEQFF. CDR3 coding DNA: TGTGCCAGCAGCACATGGCGGGGCTCCAATGAGCAGTTCTTC.

The chain couples TRBV7-2 to TRBJ1-6; 10 nucleotides align to TRBD1. After removal of 8 bases from V and 10 bases from J, the junction contained 14 bases not matched to a gene. Germline-derived CDR1 and CDR2 are SGHTA and FQGNSA. The CDR3 loop spans 16 amino acids. This CDR3 reads CASSSGTGAMGSPLHF. The CDR3 DNA sequence: TGTGCCAGCTCCAGCGGGACAGGGGCCATGGGATCACCCCTCCACTTT.

This chain uses TRBV6-1 with TRBJ2-1; 12 nucleotides line up with TRBD1. The CDR3 extends over 15 amino acids. V gave up 5 bases and J gave up 7 bases; unmatched junction bases: 6. The germline V gene has CDR1 MNHNS and CDR2 SASEGT. The CDR3 DNA reads TGTGCCAGCAGTAACCGGGACAGGGGGCTTAATGAGCAGTTCTTC. This gives the protein CASSNRDRGLNEQFF.